This T cell receptor beta chain stems from a study of beta chain features in type 1 diabetes. Across the whole study: In age, gender and cell yields, patients were similar to healthy donors.

A word on this clone: Its antigen remains unidentified.

The CDR3 loop spans 14 amino acids. The germline V gene encodes CDR1 SGHRS and CDR2 YFSETQ. Trimming cost V 0 bases and J 0 bases, with 4 bases left between them. Study-level results: All four CD4+ subsets from Type 1 diabetes patients carried moderately but significantly shorter TCRB CDR3s. Relative to healthy donors, patients appeared to have naive, central memory and Treg TCRB repertoires that were more similar. In type 1 diabetes patients, VDJ junctions had fewer insertions; deletions at these junctions were more frequent. Shorter templates might be favored by PCR, equally in patients and controls.

Every isolated RNA sample was fully reverse transcribed, so sequencing captured expressed TCRB transcripts. TCRdb's copy holds only in-frame clones and misses some; the assay was immunoSEQ multiplex PCR. The sample contains around 600,000 clones, about an eighth of which appear only once. This chain links TRBV5-1 with TRBJ1-3, with D unclear. The receptor was isolated from a man aged 25 to 40 with type 1 diabetes. Source material: naive CD4+ T cells from blood. The CDR3: CASSLVGSGNTIYF. The CDR3 coding sequence is TGCGCCAGCAGCTTGGTTGGCTCTGGAAACACCATATATTTT.